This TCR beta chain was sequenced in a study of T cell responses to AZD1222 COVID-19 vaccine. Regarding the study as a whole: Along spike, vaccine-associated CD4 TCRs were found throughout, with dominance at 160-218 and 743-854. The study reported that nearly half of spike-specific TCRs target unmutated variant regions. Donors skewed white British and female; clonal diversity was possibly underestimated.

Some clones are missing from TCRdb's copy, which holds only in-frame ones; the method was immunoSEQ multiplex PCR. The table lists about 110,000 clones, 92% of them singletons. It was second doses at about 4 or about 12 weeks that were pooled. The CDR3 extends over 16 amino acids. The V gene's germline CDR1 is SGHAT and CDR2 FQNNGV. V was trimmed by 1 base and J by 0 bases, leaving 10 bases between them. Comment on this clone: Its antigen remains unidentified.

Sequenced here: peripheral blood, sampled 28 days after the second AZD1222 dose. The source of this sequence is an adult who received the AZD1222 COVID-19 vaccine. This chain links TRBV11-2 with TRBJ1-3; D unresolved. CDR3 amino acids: CASSLVGFSSGNTIYF. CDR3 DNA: TGTGCCAGCAGCTTAGTTGGGTTCAGCTCTGGAAACACCATATATTTT.